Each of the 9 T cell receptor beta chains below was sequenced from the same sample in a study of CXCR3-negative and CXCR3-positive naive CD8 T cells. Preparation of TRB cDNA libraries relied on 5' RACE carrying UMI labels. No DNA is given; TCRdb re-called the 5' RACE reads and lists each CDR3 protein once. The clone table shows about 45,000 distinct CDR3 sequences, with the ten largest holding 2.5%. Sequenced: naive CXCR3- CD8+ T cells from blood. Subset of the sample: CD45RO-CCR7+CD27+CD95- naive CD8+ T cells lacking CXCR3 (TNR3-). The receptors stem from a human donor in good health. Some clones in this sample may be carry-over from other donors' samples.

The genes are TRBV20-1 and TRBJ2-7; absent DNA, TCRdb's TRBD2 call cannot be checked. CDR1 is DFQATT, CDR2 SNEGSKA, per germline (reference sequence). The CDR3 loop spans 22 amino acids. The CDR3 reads CRGYPKRGLDSELYADSYEQYF.

CDR3 protein: CASSAGTGTEQYF. The rearrangement uses TRBV6-5 and TRBJ2-7; as DNA is missing, the TRBD1 call by TCRdb cannot be tested. The CDR3 length is 13 residues. Per germline, CDR1 MNHEY and CDR2 SVGAGI.

CDR3 loop: CASSLGARRYEQYF. V usage is TRBV5-5 and J usage is TRBJ2-7; the TCRdb D gene call, TRBD2, has no DNA to confirm it. Germline CDR1 SGHKS, CDR2 YYEKEE (reference sequence). The CDR3 totals 14 residues.

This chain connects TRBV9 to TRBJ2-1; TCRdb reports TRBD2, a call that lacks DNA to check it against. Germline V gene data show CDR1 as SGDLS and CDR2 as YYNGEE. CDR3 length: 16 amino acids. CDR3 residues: CASSAPGLAAYIEQFF.

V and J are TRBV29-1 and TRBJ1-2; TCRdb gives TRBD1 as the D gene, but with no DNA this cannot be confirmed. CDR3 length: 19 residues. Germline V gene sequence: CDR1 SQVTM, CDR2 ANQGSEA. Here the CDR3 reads CSVEDLVTWGSIRGYGYTF.

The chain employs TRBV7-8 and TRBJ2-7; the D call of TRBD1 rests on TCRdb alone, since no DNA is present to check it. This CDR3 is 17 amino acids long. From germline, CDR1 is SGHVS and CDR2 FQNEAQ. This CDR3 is CASSSTGGPHGHYEQYF.

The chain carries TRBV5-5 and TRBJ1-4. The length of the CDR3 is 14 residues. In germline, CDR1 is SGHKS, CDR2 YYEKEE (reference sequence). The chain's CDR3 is CASSLAGFEEKLFF.

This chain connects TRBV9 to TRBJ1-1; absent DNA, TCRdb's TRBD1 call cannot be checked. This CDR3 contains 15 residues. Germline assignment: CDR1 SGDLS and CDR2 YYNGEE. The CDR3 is CASSVEDRGYTEAFF.

The CDR3 is CSARDRAKTGTTNTGELFF. The chain uses TRBV20-1 and TRBJ2-2; TCRdb selects TRBD1, and the lack of DNA leaves this call unchecked. Germline CDR1 DFQATT, CDR2 SNEGSKA (reference sequence). CDR3 length: 19 amino acids.